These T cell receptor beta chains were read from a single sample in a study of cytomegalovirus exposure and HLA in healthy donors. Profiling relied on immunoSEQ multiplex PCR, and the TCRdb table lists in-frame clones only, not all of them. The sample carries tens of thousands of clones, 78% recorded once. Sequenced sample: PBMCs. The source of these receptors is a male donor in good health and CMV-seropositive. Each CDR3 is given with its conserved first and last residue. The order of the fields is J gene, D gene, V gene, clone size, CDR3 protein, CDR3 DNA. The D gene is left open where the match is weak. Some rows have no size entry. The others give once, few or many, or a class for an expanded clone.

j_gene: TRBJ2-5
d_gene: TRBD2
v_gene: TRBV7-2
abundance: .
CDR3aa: CASSLLAGLIETQYF
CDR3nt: TGTGCCAGCAGCTTACTAGCGGGACTAATCGAGACCCAGTACTTC

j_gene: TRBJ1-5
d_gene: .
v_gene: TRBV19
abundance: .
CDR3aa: CASSLTARGRMYSNQPQHF
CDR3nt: TGTGCCAGTAGTCTCACGGCCAGGGGCCGAATGTATAGCAATCAGCCCCAGCATTTT

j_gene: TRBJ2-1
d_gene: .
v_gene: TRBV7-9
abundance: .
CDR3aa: CASSSNNEQFF
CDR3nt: TGTGCCAGCAGCTCTAACAATGAGCAGTTCTTC

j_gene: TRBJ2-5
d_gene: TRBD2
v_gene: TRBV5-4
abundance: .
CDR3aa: CASSLGTSGRETQYF
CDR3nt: TGTGCCAGCAGCTTGGGCACTAGCGGGAGAGAGACCCAGTACTTC

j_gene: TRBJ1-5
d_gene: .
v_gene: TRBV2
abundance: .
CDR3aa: CASSESNSNQPQHF
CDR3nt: TGTGCCAGCAGTGAGTCCAATAGCAATCAGCCCCAGCATTTT

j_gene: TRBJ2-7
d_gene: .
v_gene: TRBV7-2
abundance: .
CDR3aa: CASSLGGGAAYEQYF
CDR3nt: TGTGCCAGCAGCTTAGGGGGTGGGGCCGCCTACGAGCAGTACTTC

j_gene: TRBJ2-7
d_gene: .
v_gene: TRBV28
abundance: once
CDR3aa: CASGTFEQYF
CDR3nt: TGTGCCAGCGGGACATTCGAGCAGTACTTC

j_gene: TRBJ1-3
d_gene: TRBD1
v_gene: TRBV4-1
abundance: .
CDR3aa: CASSQARGLDSGNTIYF
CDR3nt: TGCGCCAGCAGCCAAGCGAGGGGGCTTGACTCTGGAAACACCATATATTTT

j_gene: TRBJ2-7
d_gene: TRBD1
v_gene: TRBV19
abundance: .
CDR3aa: CASSISPYRGRTYEQYF
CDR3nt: TGTGCCAGTAGTATCTCCCCCTACAGGGGGCGAACCTACGAGCAGTACTTC

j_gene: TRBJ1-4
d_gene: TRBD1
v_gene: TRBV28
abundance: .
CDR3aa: CASSSPRGQGKLFF
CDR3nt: TGTGCCAGCAGTTCCCCCCGCGGACAGGGGAAACTGTTTTTT

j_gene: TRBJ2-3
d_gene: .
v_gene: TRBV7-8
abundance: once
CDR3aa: CASSRRVTGERADTQYF
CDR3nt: TGTGCCAGCAGCCGGAGGGTTACAGGGGAGAGAGCAGATACGCAGTATTTT

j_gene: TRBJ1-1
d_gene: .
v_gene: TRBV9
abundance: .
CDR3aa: CASSETGGLGAEAFF
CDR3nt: TGTGCCAGCAGCGAGACGGGGGGGCTAGGGGCTGAAGCTTTCTTT

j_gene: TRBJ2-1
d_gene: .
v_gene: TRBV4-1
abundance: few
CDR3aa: CASSQDWREYNEQFF
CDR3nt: TGCGCCAGCAGCCAAGATTGGCGGGAATACAATGAGCAGTTCTTC

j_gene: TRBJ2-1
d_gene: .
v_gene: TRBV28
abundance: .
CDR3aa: CASSDHYPYEQFF
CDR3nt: TGTGCCAGCAGTGACCACTACCCCTATGAGCAGTTCTTC

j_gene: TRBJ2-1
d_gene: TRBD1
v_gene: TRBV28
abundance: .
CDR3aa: CASSLWDREGEQFF
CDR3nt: TGTGCCAGCAGTCTCTGGGACAGGGAGGGTGAGCAGTTCTTC

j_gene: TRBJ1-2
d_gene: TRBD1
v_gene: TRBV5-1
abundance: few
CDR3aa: CASSLGTGYGYTF
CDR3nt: TGCGCCAGCAGCTTAGGGACAGGCTATGGCTACACCTTC

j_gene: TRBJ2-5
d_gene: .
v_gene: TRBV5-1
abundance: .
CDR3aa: CASSPFQSQETQYF
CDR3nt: TGCGCCAGCAGCCCCTTTCAGTCTCAAGAGACCCAGTACTTC

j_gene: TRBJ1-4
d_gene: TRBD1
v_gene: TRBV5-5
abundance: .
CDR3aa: CASRNRGQGEKLFF
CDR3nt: TGTGCCAGCAGAAACAGGGGGCAAGGTGAAAAACTGTTTTTT

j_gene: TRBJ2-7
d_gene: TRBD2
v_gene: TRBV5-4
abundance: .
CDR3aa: CASSAVTSGSWNEQYF
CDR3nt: TGTGCCAGCAGCGCGGTGACTAGCGGGAGTTGGAACGAGCAGTACTTC

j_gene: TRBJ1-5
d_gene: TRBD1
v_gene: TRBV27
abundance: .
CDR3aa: CASSSGGRGNQPQHF
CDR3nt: TGTGCCAGCAGTTCAGGGGGAAGGGGCAATCAGCCCCAGCATTTT

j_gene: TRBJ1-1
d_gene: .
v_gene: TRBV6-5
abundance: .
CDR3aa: CASVSGLTGTEAFF
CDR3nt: TGTGCCAGCGTATCGGGACTGACCGGGACTGAAGCTTTCTTT

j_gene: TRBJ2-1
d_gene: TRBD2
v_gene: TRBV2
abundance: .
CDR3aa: CAHTWGGSTYNEQFF
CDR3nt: TGTGCTCATACCTGGGGCGGGAGCACCTACAATGAGCAGTTCTTC

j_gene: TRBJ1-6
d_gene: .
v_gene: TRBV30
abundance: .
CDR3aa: CAWSVTGGNSPLHF
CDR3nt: TGTGCCTGGAGTGTTACGGGTGGAAATTCACCCCTCCACTTT

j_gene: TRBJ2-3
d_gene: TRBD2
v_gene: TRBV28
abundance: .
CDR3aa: CASSPAGDSRTDTQYF
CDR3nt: TGTGCCAGCAGTCCGGCGGGAGATTCGCGCACAGATACGCAGTATTTT

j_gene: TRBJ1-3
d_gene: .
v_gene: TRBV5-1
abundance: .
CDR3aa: CASSLGSAGNTIYF
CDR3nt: TGCGCCAGCAGCTTGGGATCAGCTGGAAACACCATATATTTT

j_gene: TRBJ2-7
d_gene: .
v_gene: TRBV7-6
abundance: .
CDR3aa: CASSLAPRGGPYEQYF
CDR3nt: TGTGCCAGCAGCTTAGCGCCTAGGGGGGGCCCCTACGAGCAGTACTTC

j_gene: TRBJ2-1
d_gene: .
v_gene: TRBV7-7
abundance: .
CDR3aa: CASSFQPSAEQFF
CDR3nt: TGTGCTAGCAGCTTCCAACCTAGTGCTGAGCAGTTCTTC

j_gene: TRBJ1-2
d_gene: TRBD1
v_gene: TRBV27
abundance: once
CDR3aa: CASYGRGISSYTF
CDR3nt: TGTGCCAGCTACGGCAGGGGGATTTCTAGCTACACCTTC

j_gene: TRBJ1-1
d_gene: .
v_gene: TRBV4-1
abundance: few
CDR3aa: CASSPPTRGVDTEAFF
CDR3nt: TGCGCCAGCAGCCCCCCAACCAGGGGAGTTGATACTGAAGCTTTCTTT

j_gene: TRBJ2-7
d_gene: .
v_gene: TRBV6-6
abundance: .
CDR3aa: CASSTSWEQYF
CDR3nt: TGTGCCAGCAGTACTTCCTGGGAGCAGTACTTC

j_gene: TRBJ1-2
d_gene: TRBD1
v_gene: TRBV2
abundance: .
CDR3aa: CASSDGRGLVGYTF
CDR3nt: TGTGCCAGCAGTGACGGCAGGGGGCTAGTTGGCTACACCTTC

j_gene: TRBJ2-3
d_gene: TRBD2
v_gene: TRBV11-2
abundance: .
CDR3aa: CASSLVGTSLDTQYF
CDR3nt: TGTGCCAGCAGCTTAGTTGGGACTAGCTTAGATACGCAGTATTTT

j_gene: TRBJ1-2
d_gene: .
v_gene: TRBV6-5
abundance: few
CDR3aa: CASAQFYGYTF
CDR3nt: TGTGCCAGCGCACAGTTCTATGGCTACACCTTC

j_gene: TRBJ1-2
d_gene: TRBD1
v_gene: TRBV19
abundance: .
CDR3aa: CASSTTGTGDNYGYTF
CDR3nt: TGTGCCAGTAGTACCACCGGGACAGGGGATAACTATGGCTACACCTTC

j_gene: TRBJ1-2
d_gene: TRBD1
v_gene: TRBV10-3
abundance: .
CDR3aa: CAITGGSDYGYTF
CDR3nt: TGTGCCATCACAGGGGGCTCGGACTATGGCTACACCTTC

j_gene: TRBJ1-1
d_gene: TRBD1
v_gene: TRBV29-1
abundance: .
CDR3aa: CSARGDSMNTEAFF
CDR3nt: TGCAGCGCAAGGGGGGACAGCATGAACACTGAAGCTTTCTTT

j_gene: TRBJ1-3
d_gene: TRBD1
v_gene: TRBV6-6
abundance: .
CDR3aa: CASSTGGAGGNTIYF
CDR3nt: TGTGCCAGCAGTACAGGGGGCGCAGGTGGAAACACCATATATTTT

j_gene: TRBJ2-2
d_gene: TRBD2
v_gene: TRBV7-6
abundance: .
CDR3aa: CASSGLAVGSGELFF
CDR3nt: TGTGCCAGCTCGGGACTAGCTGTTGGATCCGGGGAGCTGTTTTTT

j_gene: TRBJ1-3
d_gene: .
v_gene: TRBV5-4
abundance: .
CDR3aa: CASAPSSGNTIYF
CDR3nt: TGTGCCAGCGCCCCGAGCTCTGGAAACACCATATATTTT

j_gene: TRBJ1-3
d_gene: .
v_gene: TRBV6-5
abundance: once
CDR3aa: CASRSPDYTGNTIYF
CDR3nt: TGTGCCAGCAGATCCCCAGACTATACAGGAAACACCATATATTTT

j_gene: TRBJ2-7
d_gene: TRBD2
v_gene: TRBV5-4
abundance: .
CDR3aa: CASSLTGGPYEQYF
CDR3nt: TGTGCCAGCAGCTTGACGGGAGGGCCCTACGAGCAGTACTTC

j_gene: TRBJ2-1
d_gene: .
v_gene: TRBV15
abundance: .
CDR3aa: CATSSERRGNNNEQFF
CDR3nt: TGTGCCACCAGCAGCGAGAGGAGGGGAAATAACAATGAGCAGTTCTTC

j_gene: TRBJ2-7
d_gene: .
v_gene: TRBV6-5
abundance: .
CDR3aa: CASSYASPSAYEQYF
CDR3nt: TGTGCCAGCAGTTACGCGAGCCCATCGGCCTACGAGCAGTACTTC

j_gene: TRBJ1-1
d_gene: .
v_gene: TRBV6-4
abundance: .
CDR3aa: CASRVQGSTEAFF
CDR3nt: TGTGCCAGCAGAGTTCAGGGGTCCACTGAAGCTTTCTTT

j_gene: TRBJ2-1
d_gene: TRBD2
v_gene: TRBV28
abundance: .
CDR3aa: CASSLLVAGENEQFF
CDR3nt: TGTGCCAGCAGTTTATTGGTAGCGGGGGAGAATGAGCAGTTCTTC

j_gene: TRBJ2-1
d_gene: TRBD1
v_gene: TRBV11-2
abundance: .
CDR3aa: CASSVTAGTGAFSYNEQFF
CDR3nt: TGTGCCAGCAGCGTCACAGCCGGGACAGGGGCCTTTTCCTACAATGAGCAGTTCTTC

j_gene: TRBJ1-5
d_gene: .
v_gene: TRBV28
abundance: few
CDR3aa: CASSSPEGYQPQHF
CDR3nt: TGTGCCAGCAGTTCCCCCGAGGGATATCAGCCCCAGCATTTT

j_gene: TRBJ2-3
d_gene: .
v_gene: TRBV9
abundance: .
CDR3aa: CASSVDYGGGPTDTQYF
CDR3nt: TGTGCCAGCAGCGTAGATTACGGAGGGGGCCCCACAGATACGCAGTATTTT

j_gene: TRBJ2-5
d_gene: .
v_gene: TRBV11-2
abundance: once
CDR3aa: CASSSRGTQYF
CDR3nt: TGTGCCAGCAGCTCCCGGGGGACCCAGTACTTC

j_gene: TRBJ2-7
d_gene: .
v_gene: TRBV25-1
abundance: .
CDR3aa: CASRPSTVQDYEQYF
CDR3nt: TGTGCCAGCAGGCCCTCTACGGTACAGGACTACGAGCAGTACTTC

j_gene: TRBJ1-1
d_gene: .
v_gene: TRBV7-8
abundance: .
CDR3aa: CASSVQGNLEAFF
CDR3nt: TGTGCCAGCAGCGTCCAGGGGAACCTCGAAGCTTTCTTT

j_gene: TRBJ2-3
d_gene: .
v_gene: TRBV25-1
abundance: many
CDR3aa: CASSVGGTFTDTQYF
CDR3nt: TGTGCCAGCAGTGTAGGCGGGACGTTCACAGATACGCAGTATTTT

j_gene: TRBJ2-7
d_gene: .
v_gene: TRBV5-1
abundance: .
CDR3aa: CASRDHRGVYEQYF
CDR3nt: TGCGCCAGCAGGGACCACCGGGGAGTCTACGAGCAGTACTTC

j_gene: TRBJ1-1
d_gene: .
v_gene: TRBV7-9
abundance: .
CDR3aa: CASSRDLGRNTEAFF
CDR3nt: TGTGCCAGCAGCCGGGACTTGGGCCGCAACACTGAAGCTTTCTTT

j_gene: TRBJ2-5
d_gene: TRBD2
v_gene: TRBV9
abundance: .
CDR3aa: CASSVGTSGSGRGETQYF
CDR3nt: TGTGCCAGCAGCGTTGGGACTAGCGGGAGTGGCAGGGGAGAGACCCAGTACTTC

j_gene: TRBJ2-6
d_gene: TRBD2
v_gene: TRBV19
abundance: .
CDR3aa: CASRPGGEGGANVLTF
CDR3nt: TGTGCCAGTAGACCCGGGGGGGAAGGTGGGGCCAACGTCCTGACTTTC

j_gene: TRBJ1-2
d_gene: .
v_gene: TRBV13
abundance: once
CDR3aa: CASSLGADYGYTF
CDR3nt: TGTGCCAGCAGCTTAGGGGCGGATTATGGCTACACCTTC

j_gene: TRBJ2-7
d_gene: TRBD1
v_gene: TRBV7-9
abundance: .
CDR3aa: CASSPGLGTGEREYF
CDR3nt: TGTGCCAGCAGCCCGGGCTTGGGGACAGGGGAAAGGGAGTACTTC

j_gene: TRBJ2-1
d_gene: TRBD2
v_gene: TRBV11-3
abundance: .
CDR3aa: CASSHGTSGPSYNEQFF
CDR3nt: TGTGCCAGCAGTCACGGGACTAGCGGGCCGAGCTACAATGAGCAGTTCTTC